Following are 23 T cell receptor beta chains from one sample sequenced in a study of OX40 agonist ivuxolimab in advanced cancers. Data came from immunoSEQ multiplex PCR; TCRdb stores just in-frame clones and leaves some out. The sample holds tens of thousands of clones; around 93% are singletons and the top ten take around 31%. The sample consisted of CD4+ or CD8+ T cells sorted from blood, taken in a trial of the OX40 agonist ivuxolimab. The receptors were gathered from an adult with an advanced solid tumor such as melanoma, head and neck, liver or kidney cancer.

The V and J genes are TRBV7-6 and TRBJ2-7; 11 bases line up with TRBD2. CDR1 and CDR2 from the germline V gene are SGHVS and FNYEAQ. The CDR3 sequence is 15 residues long. Trimming removed 5 bases from V and 3 bases from J; junction bases left unmatched: 6. Written as DNA, the CDR3 is TGTGCCAGCAGCGCAGAGACTAGCGGGATCTACGAGCAGTACTTC. It is translated as CASSAETSGIYEQYF.

The CDR3 coding sequence is TGTGCCACCAGCAGAGTTCCTAACCCTAGCACAGATACGCAGTATTTT. Residues: CATSRVPNPSTDTQYF. This rearrangement joins TRBV15 to TRBJ2-3; D gene uncertain. The germline V gene encodes CDR1 LNHNV and CDR2 YYDKDF (reference sequence). The CDR3 covers 16 residues. V was cut by 1 base and J by 0 bases, with 11 bases left in between.

This chain uses TRBV7-9 with TRBJ2-7; D unclear. The CDR3 is 13 residues long. Germline V gives CDR1 SEHNR, CDR2 FQNEAQ (reference sequence). The germline V and J ends were trimmed by 4 bases and 0 bases, with 7 bases remaining between them. The chain's CDR3 is CASSSDLSYEQYF. CDR3 in DNA: TGTGCCAGCAGCTCCGACCTCTCCTACGAGCAGTACTTC.

The rearrangement uses TRBV7-9 and TRBJ2-5; D call uncertain. This CDR3 comprises 15 residues. The germline V gene has CDR1 SEHNR and CDR2 FQNEAQ (reference sequence). V shed 5 bases and J shed 3 bases, with 16 bases lying between them. CDR3 residues: CASSPRLADKETQYF. CDR3 in DNA: TGTGCCAGCAGCCCACGCTTAGCAGATAAAGAGACCCAGTACTTC.

This clone ranks as medium-sized. The chain employs TRBV7-2 and TRBJ1-2; the match to TRBD1 covers 8 bases. The CDR3 runs to 16 residues. Germline CDR1 and CDR2: SGHTA and FQGNSA. The V segment lost 1 base and the J segment 4 bases; nucleotides outside the gene matches: 8. The CDR3 nucleotides read TGTGCCAGCAGCTTAGTGCCCGGGACAGGAGCCTATGGCTACACCTTC. Protein: CASSLVPGTGAYGYTF.

V and J are TRBV6-6 and TRBJ1-1; tentative D call: TRBD1 (5 bases). Germline CDR1 is MNHNY and CDR2 is SVGAGI (reference sequence). V dropped 7 bases and J dropped 4 bases, with 16 bases sitting between them. CDR3 length: 14 residues. CDR3 sequence (DNA): TGTGCCAGCAACAACCTCCCTGGGGGCACTGAAGCTTTCTTT. Its translation: CASNNLPGGTEAFF.

The gene calls are TRBV13 and TRBJ2-6; no definite D call. V was shortened by 8 bases and J by 0 bases, with 5 bases between the two germline ends. This CDR3 comprises 13 residues. The germline V gene has CDR1 PRHDT and CDR2 FYEKMQ (reference sequence). As DNA, the CDR3 is TGTGCCAGCCAGTTCTCTGGGGCCAACGTCCTGACTTTC. Its translation: CASQFSGANVLTF.

The chain joins TRBV7-9 to TRBJ1-2, with D hard to call. CDR1 SEHNR and CDR2 FQNEAQ come from the germline V gene (reference sequence). Between the trimmed V and J ends, which lost 2 bases and 4 bases, there was a span of 11 bases. The CDR3 runs to 14 residues. The CDR3 DNA sequence: TGTGCCAGCAGCTTAAACCCGCTGACCTATGGCTACACCTTC. It yields the protein CASSLNPLTYGYTF.

The V and J genes are TRBV7-9 and TRBJ2-1; D gene ambiguous. CDR3 length equals 16 residues. Per the germline V gene, CDR1 is SEHNR and CDR2 is FQNEAQ (reference sequence). V lost 5 bases, J lost 2 bases, and 16 bases lay in between. CDR3 loop: CASSPRRSQAYNEQFF. The CDR3 nucleotides are TGTGCCAGCAGCCCAAGAAGGTCCCAAGCCTACAATGAGCAGTTCTTC.

This chain links TRBV4-3 with TRBJ2-1, with 9 bases fitting TRBD2. V shed 0 bases and J 13 bases; nucleotides not matched to a gene: 10. CDR3 size: 15 residues. Germline CDR1 is LGHNA and CDR2 is YSLEER. The CDR3 DNA reads TGCGCCAGCAGCCAAGAGACTCGAAGCGGGAGGACTCAGTTCTTC. Translation: CASSQETRSGRTQFF.

The chain has TRBV5-6 and TRBJ2-5, with 13 bases identical to TRBD2. From germline, CDR1 is SGHDT and CDR2 YYEEEE. CDR3 length: 15 amino acids. The V gene end was trimmed by 4 bases and the J gene end by 4 bases; junction bases not matched to a gene: 4. For the CDR3, the DNA is TGTGCCAGCAGCCCCACTAGCGGGAGGGGAGAGACCCAGTACTTC. Translating it yields CASSPTSGRGETQYF.

The rearrangement uses TRBV5-6 and TRBJ1-2; D may be TRBD1 (6 bases). CDR1 is SGHDT and CDR2 is YYEEEE in the germline V gene. Trimming left V 2 bases short and J 3 bases short, with 14 bases between. The length of the CDR3 is 15 residues. The CDR3 loop is CASSFGGSLHYGYTF. The CDR3 DNA reads as TGTGCCAGCAGCTTCGGGGGCTCACTTCACTATGGCTACACCTTC.

This chain uses TRBV9 with TRBJ2-1; 8 positions agree with TRBD2. With 3 bases clipped from V and 2 bases from J, the junction kept 1 base outside the gene matches. Per germline, CDR1 SGDLS and CDR2 YYNGEE. This CDR3 comprises 14 residues. CDR3 coding DNA: TGTGCCAGCAGCGCGGGAGGGACCTACAATGAGCAGTTCTTC. Translating it yields CASSAGGTYNEQFF.

This chain uses TRBV7-9 with TRBJ1-5, with unresolved D. The CDR3 contains 13 residues. V was trimmed by 5 bases and J by 3 bases, leaving 8 bases between them. Germline V CDR1 and CDR2: SEHNR, FQNEAQ (reference sequence). This CDR3 reads CASSAGDNQPQHF. The CDR3 nucleotides read TGTGCCAGCAGCGCCGGGGACAATCAGCCCCAGCATTTT.

Written as DNA, the CDR3 is TGTGCCTGGAGTTCCGACTGGGTCATCTATGAGCAGTTCTTC. Translating it yields CAWSSDWVIYEQFF. The chain joins TRBV30 to TRBJ2-1, with D unresolved. This CDR3 comprises 14 residues. V lost 2 bases and J lost 8, with 16 bases in between. CDR1 and CDR2 from the germline V gene are GTSNPN and SVGIG (reference sequence).

In this sample, this clone turned up once. The chain uses TRBV28 and TRBJ1-1; no firm D call. Trimming left V 7 bases short and J 6 bases short, with 21 bases between. The CDR3 sequence is 15 residues long. The V gene's germline CDR1 is MDHEN and CDR2 SYDVKM. CDR3 in amino acids: CASNKRAPLGAEAFF. DNA of the CDR3: TGTGCCAGCAACAAAAGGGCTCCTTTGGGAGCTGAAGCTTTCTTT.

J is TRBJ2-7 and V is TRBV4-1; no definite D call. Germline CDR1 is MGHRA and CDR2 is YSYEKL. V lost 1 base and J lost 7, with 11 bases in between. The CDR3 spans 13 residues. The CDR3 region is CASSQVDSREQYF. CDR3 bases: TGCGCCAGCAGCCAAGTGGATTCCAGGGAGCAGTACTTC.

V and J are TRBV13 and TRBJ2-1, with unresolved D. The V and J ends lost 0 bases and 0 bases respectively, with 9 bases between them. Germline loops: CDR1 PRHDT, CDR2 FYEKMQ (reference sequence). This CDR3 has 16 amino acids. CDR3: CASSLGRVSSYNEQFF. The CDR3 DNA sequence: TGTGCCAGCAGCTTAGGTCGGGTTAGCTCCTACAATGAGCAGTTCTTC.

The chain carries TRBV9 and TRBJ2-7, with D perhaps TRBD2 (6 bases). Germline CDR1 and CDR2: SGDLS and YYNGEE. The V gene lost 3 bases and the J gene lost 1 base, with 14 bases spanning the gap. CDR3 length: 15 residues. The CDR3 sequence is CASSAGGSGSYEQYF. DNA for the CDR3: TGTGCCAGCAGCGCCGGGGGTAGCGGATCCTACGAGCAGTACTTC.

This chain uses TRBV14 with TRBJ2-3; weak D call: TRBD2 (6 bases). Trimming shortened V by 4 bases and J by 3 bases, and 14 bases separated the two germline ends. The CDR3 covers 15 residues. Germline V gives CDR1 SGHDN, CDR2 FVKESK. The CDR3 DNA reads as TGTGCCAGCAGCCCGGGGGATGAGGGAACAGATACGCAGTATTTT. This gives the protein CASSPGDEGTDTQYF.

The chain has TRBV7-9 and TRBJ2-5; TRBD2 is a possible D gene (6 bases). In germline, CDR1 is SEHNR, CDR2 FQNEAQ (reference sequence). CDR3 length: 14 residues. V was trimmed by 0 bases and J by 5 bases, leaving 10 bases between them. CDR3 sequence (DNA): TGTGCCAGCAGCTTAGCGGCAGGGAGGGAGACCCAGTACTTC. This codes for CASSLAAGRETQYF.

The V call is TRBV27, the J call TRBJ2-5; no firm D call. The V end was cut by 5 bases, the J end by 7 bases, with 14 bases between. The CDR3 is 13 residues long. Germline V gene lookup returns CDR1 MNHEY and CDR2 SMNVEV (reference sequence). CDR3 loop: CASSVSGARTQYF. Here the CDR3 DNA reads TGTGCCAGCAGTGTCTCCGGCGCCAGGACCCAGTACTTC.

The chain links TRBV15 to TRBJ1-2; D remains ambiguous. The V end was cut by 0 bases, the J end by 2 bases, with 13 bases between. Germline V gives CDR1 LNHNV, CDR2 YYDKDF (reference sequence). CDR3 length: 16 residues. CDR3 protein: CATSRDGIDGNYGYTF. Written as DNA, the CDR3 is TGTGCCACCAGCAGAGATGGAATAGACGGGAACTATGGCTACACCTTC.